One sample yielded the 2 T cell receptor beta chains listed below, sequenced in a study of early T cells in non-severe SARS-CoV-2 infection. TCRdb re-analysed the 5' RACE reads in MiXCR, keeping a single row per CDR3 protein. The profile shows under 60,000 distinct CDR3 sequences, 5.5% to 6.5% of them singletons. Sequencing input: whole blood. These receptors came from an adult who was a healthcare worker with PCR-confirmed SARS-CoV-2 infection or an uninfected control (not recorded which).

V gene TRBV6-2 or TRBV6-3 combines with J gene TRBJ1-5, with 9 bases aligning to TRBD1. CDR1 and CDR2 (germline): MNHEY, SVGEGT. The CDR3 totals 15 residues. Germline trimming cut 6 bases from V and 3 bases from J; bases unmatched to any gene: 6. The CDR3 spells CASRSGTGHNQPQHF. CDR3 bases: TGTGCCAGCAGGTCCGGGACAGGGCACAATCAGCCCCAGCATTTT.

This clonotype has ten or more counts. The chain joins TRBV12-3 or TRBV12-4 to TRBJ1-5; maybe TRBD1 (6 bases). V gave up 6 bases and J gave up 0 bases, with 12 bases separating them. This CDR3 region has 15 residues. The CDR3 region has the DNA TGTGCCAGCAGCACACAGGGTTTTAGCAATCAGCCCCAGCATTTT. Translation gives CASSTQGFSNQPQHF.